The entry below describes one T cell receptor (beta chain). The data are from a study of blood T cell repertoires in COVID-19. The repertoire was sequenced with immunoSEQ multiplex PCR; TCRdb's copy has only in-frame clones and lacks some. The profile covers some 200,000 clones, with 86% appearing a single time and 0.6% to 1% taken by the ten largest. Germline V gene lookup returns CDR1 LNHDA and CDR2 SQIVND (reference sequence). The CDR3 extends over 15 amino acids. V was shortened by 1 base and J by 11 bases, with 20 bases between the two germline ends. The sequencing sample was made of peripheral blood. The rearrangement uses TRBV19 and TRBJ1-1, with a tentative D call TRBD1 (6 bases). The TCR comes from a woman between 65 and 79 years old with acute or convalescent COVID-19. DNA for the CDR3: TGTGCCAGTAGTATAGGGCAGGGTAGGGGGAAGATGGCTTTCTTT. It yields the protein CASSIGQGRGKMAFF.